This T cell receptor (beta chain) was recovered during a study of T cell repertoires in cytomegalovirus infection. Trimming shortened V by 0 bases and J by 0 bases, and 3 bases separated the two germline ends. The CDR3 contains 15 residues. There are a few counts of this clonotype. TCRdb re-called the reads through MiXCR, storing one row per CDR3 protein. Here the sample spans some 400,000 distinct CDR3 sequences, 15% to 20% being singletons. The chain couples TRBV12-3 or TRBV12-4 to TRBJ2-6; D unclear. Input material: PBMCs. This TCR was sampled from a human donor in good health (CMV status not recorded). Some clones in this sample may be carry-over from other donors' samples. The CDR3 protein is CASSLAFSGANVLTF. In DNA form, the CDR3 reads TGTGCCAGCAGTTTAGCGTTCTCTGGGGCCAACGTCCTGACTTTC.